Each of the 28 T cell receptor beta chains below was sequenced from the same sample in a study of blood T cell repertoires in COVID-19. The repertoire was sequenced with immunoSEQ multiplex PCR; TCRdb's copy has only in-frame clones and lacks some. The sample records 95,000 to 100,000 clones, around 87% being singletons. Material: peripheral blood. These receptors were taken from a woman aged 25-40 years with acute or convalescent COVID-19.

The chain uses TRBV4-1 and TRBJ1-5; possibly TRBD1 for D (5 bases). CDR1 is MGHRA, CDR2 YSYEKL, per germline. CDR3 length: 16 residues. V was pared by 0 bases and J by 0 bases, with 9 bases between. The CDR3 loop is CASSQDWGLSNQPQHF. The DNA of the CDR3 is TGCGCCAGCAGCCAAGATTGGGGCCTTAGCAATCAGCCCCAGCATTTT.

The chain carries TRBV12-3 or TRBV12-4 and TRBJ1-3; TRBD1 aligns across 7 bases. V was clipped by 6 bases and J by 4 bases; unmatched bases: 3. The CDR3 length is 13 residues. The CDR3 loop is CASRGQLGNTIYF. The CDR3 region has the DNA TGTGCCAGCAGGGGACAGTTAGGAAACACCATATATTTT.

V usage is TRBV14 and J usage is TRBJ2-2; D is possibly TRBD2 (7 bases). Per the germline V gene, CDR1 is SGHDN and CDR2 is FVKESK. The CDR3 has 14 amino acids. V lost 6 bases and J lost 6, with 14 bases in between. In DNA, the CDR3 is TGTGCCAGCAGACCTGGAGGGGGGGCCGGGGAGCTGTTTTTT. Its protein product is CASRPGGGAGELFF. The full variable domain, rest sourced from reference TRBV14 and TRBJ2-2, is EAGVTQFPSHSVIEKGQTVTLRCDPISGHDNLYWYRRVMGKEIKFLLHFVKESKQDESGMPNNRFLAERTGGTYSTLKVQPAELEDSGVYFCASRPGGGAGELFFGEGSRLTVL.

This rearrangement joins TRBV21-1 to TRBJ1-2. TRBV21-1 is reported as a pseudogene. There are 14 residues in the CDR3. The CDR3 region is CASSNRPGTGGYTF. CDR3 coding DNA: TGTGCCAGCAGCAACCGACCGGGTACGGGTGGCTACACCTTC.

The V call is TRBV18, the J call TRBJ1-4; D is possibly TRBD1 (6 bases). CDR3 size: 13 residues. CDR1 and CDR2 (germline): KGHSH, LQKENI. Trimming took 5 bases from V and 6 from J, leaving 10 bases between them. DNA for the CDR3: TGTGCCAGCTCATCCCAGGGGTATGAAAAACTGTTTTTT. As protein: CASSSQGYEKLFF.

The chain uses TRBV7-8 and TRBJ1-6; TRBD1 agrees at 9 bases. This CDR3 has 16 amino acids. In germline, CDR1 is SGHVS, CDR2 FQNEAQ. V shed 4 bases, J shed 10 bases, and the junction held 11 bases outside the gene matches. The CDR3 sequence: CASSYQFTGGGSPLHF. The CDR3 DNA is TGTGCCAGCAGCTACCAATTTACAGGGGGCGGCTCACCCCTCCACTTT.

V is TRBV18 and J is TRBJ1-6; TRBD1 matches at 8 bases. CDR1 is KGHSH, CDR2 LQKENI, per germline. V was clipped by 6 bases and J by 8 bases; unmatched bases: 6. This CDR3 contains 14 residues. The CDR3 region has the DNA TGTGCCAGCTCCCTCGGACAGGGTGATTCACCCCTCCACTTT. It yields the protein CASSLGQGDSPLHF. The full variable domain, rest sourced from reference TRBV18 and TRBJ1-6, is NAGVMQNPRHLVRRRGQEARLRCSPMKGHSHVYWYRQLPEEGLKFMVYLQKENIIDESGMPKERFSAEFPKEGPSILRIQQVVRGDSAAYFCASSLGQGDSPLHFGNGTRLTVT.

The genes are TRBV7-2 and TRBJ2-3; D perhaps matches TRBD2 (5 bases). V was trimmed by 1 base and J by 5 bases, leaving 13 bases between them. CDR1 and CDR2 (germline): SGHTA, FQGNSA. The CDR3 covers 15 residues. The CDR3 spells CASSLVASIEDTQYF. The DNA for the CDR3 is TGTGCCAGCAGCTTAGTAGCTAGCATAGAAGATACGCAGTATTTT. Full variable domain (outside the CDR3, taken from reference TRBV7-2 and TRBJ2-3): GAGVSQSPSNKVTEKGKDVELRCDPISGHTALYWYRQSLGQGLEFLIYFQGNSAPDKSGLPSDRFSAERTGGSVSTLTIQRTQQEDSAVYLCASSLVASIEDTQYFGPGTRLTVL.

The chain links TRBV6-5 to TRBJ1-6; D is possibly TRBD1 (6 bases). Per germline, CDR1 MNHEY and CDR2 SVGAGI. V lost 7 bases, J lost 9 bases, and 19 bases lay in between. The CDR3 runs to 15 residues. CDR3 sequence reads: CASTPGAFAGSPLHF. In nucleotides, the CDR3 is TGTGCCAGCACCCCAGGGGCCTTCGCCGGTTCACCCCTCCACTTT.

This clone was counted a single time. J is TRBJ1-1 and V is TRBV5-6, with D maybe TRBD1 (5 bases). There are 16 residues in the CDR3. Germline V gene data show CDR1 as SGHDT and CDR2 as YYEEEE. With 7 bases removed from V and 9 bases from J, the gap between germline ends came to 28 bases. CDR3 bases: TGTGCCAGCCTCCCTGGGGGGGGACGCGAGTATACGAAAGCTTTCTTT. Translating it yields CASLPGGGREYTKAFF.

The chain joins TRBV27 to TRBJ1-4; the D gene is possibly TRBD1 (5 bases). Per germline, CDR1 MNHEY and CDR2 SMNVEV (reference sequence). The CDR3 extends over 15 amino acids. Trimming removed 5 bases at V and 8 bases at J, with 18 bases between. The CDR3 DNA sequence: TGTGCCAGCAGTACGTGGGTGGACAAGGGCGAAAAACTGTTTTTT. It yields the protein CASSTWVDKGEKLFF.

The gene calls are TRBV5-8 and TRBJ1-2; D ambiguous. This CDR3 has 16 residues. The V end lost 4 bases, the J end lost 0 bases, and 16 bases lay between the germline ends. From germline, CDR1 is SGHTS and CDR2 YDEGEE. In DNA, the CDR3 is TGTGCCAGCAGCGCGCCCTCCCGACATCCTAACTATGGCTACACCTTC. It translates to CASSAPSRHPNYGYTF.

The CDR3 here is CATRQGDSYNSPLHF. DNA of the CDR3: TGTGCCACTCGACAGGGCGACTCCTATAATTCACCCCTCCACTTT. This sequence joins TRBV27 and TRBJ1-6; TRBD1 matches at 7 bases. Unmatched junction bases numbered 6, after V lost 10 bases and J lost 0 bases. The CDR3 runs 15 residues. CDR1 and CDR2 from the germline V gene are MNHEY and SMNVEV (reference sequence).

This sequence joins TRBV9 and TRBJ2-1, with 16 positions matching TRBD2. V lost 0 bases and J lost 8; bases outside the gene matches: 5. CDR3 length: 17 amino acids. Per germline, CDR1 SGDLS and CDR2 YYNGEE. The CDR3 is CASSVGGTSGGAHEQFF. Written as DNA, the CDR3 is TGTGCCAGCAGCGTAGGTGGGACTAGCGGGGGGGCCCATGAGCAGTTCTTC. Full variable domain (outside the CDR3, taken from reference TRBV9 and TRBJ2-1): DSGVTQTPKHLITATGQRVTLRCSPRSGDLSVYWYQQSLDQGLQFLIQYYNGEERAKGNILERFSAQQFPDLHSELNLSSLELGDSALYFCASSVGGTSGGAHEQFFGPGTRLTVL.

This chain connects TRBV2 to TRBJ1-6; D may be TRBD1 (5 bases). Germline V gene lookup returns CDR1 SNHLY and CDR2 FYNNEI. The germline V and J ends were trimmed by 7 bases and 10 bases, with 14 bases remaining between them. The CDR3 runs 13 residues. DNA of the CDR3: TGTGCCAGCATAGGGCAGGGCCAATCACCCCTCCACTTT. Translating gives CASIGQGQSPLHF. The whole variable domain, filled in from reference TRBV2 and TRBJ1-6, reads EPEVTQTPSHQVTQMGQEVILRCVPISNHLYFYWYRQILGQKVEFLVSFYNNEISEKSEIFDDQFSVERPDGSNFTLKIRSTKLEDSAMYFCASIGQGQSPLHFGNGTRLTVT.

This chain joins TRBV15 and TRBJ2-2, with a possible D match to TRBD1 (5 bases). The V gene lost 0 bases and the J gene lost 5 bases, with 13 bases spanning the gap. Germline V gene lookup returns CDR1 LNHNV and CDR2 YYDKDF (reference sequence). The CDR3 contains 16 residues. The CDR3 DNA follows: TGTGCCACCAGCAGAGATCGTGACAGTAGGACCGGGGAGCTGTTTTTT. Protein product: CATSRDRDSRTGELFF.

The chain links TRBV12-2 to TRBJ1-6; the table's D call TRBD1 went unverified against the DNA. TRBV12-2 is described as a pseudogene. The CDR3 has 15 amino acids. The CDR3 DNA is TGTGCAAGTCGTCCCGGACAGAAACCTGGTTCACCCCTCCACTTT. Protein: CASRPGQKPGSPLHF.

The CDR3 DNA reads as TGTGCCAGCAGTTCAACAGGGGGAGGCTACACCTTC. Translated: CASSSTGGGYTF. The chain combines TRBV27 with TRBJ1-2; 8 bases are a match to TRBD1. Trimming removed 4 bases from V and 8 bases from J; junction bases left unmatched: 3. This CDR3 comprises 12 residues. In germline, CDR1 is MNHEY, CDR2 SMNVEV (reference sequence).

For the CDR3, the DNA is TGTGCCACCAGCAGGGCACAAGACAGGGTGGGGGATCAGCCCCAGCATTTT. Translation: CATSRAQDRVGDQPQHF. The chain uses TRBV15 and TRBJ1-5; 7 nucleotides match TRBD1. The CDR3 runs to 17 residues. The J segment lost 5 bases and the V segment lost 3 bases, leaving 13 bases of the junction unmatched. Per germline, CDR1 LNHNV and CDR2 YYDKDF (reference sequence).

The CDR3 DNA reads as TGCGCCAGCAGCCAAGAAGCTCCCGGACTCCGCGCCGAGCAGTACTTC. It encodes CASSQEAPGLRAEQYF. V gene TRBV4-1 combines with J gene TRBJ2-7; TRBD2 is a possible D gene (5 bases). V lost 0 bases, J lost 6 bases, and 18 bases lay in between. Looked up from germline, CDR1 is MGHRA and CDR2 is YSYEKL. The CDR3 is 16 residues long.

This clone was counted once. V and J are TRBV27 and TRBJ2-7; 8 bases match TRBD1. This CDR3 spans 13 amino acids. Trimming cost V 5 bases and J 9 bases; bases outside gene matches: 9. CDR1 and CDR2 from the germline V gene are MNHEY and SMNVEV (reference sequence). The CDR3 DNA reads TGTGCCAGCAGTCCTCCGGGACAGGCGGGGCAGTACTTC. Translation gives CASSPPGQAGQYF.

CDR3 sequence (DNA): TGCGCCAGCACCCCCGCGGGACAGGGTTCGGGCACTGAAGCTTTCTTT. This codes for CASTPAGQGSGTEAFF. J is TRBJ1-1 and V is TRBV5-1, with 9 bases aligning to TRBD1. The junction had 13 bases not matched to a gene; V was cut back by 6 bases and J by 4 bases. This CDR3 is built from 16 residues. CDR1 and CDR2 (germline): SGHRS, YFSETQ.

The chain is built from TRBV27 and TRBJ2-1; 8 bases map to TRBD1. V gave up 2 bases and J gave up 9 bases; unmatched junction bases: 3. CDR1 and CDR2 (germline): MNHEY, SMNVEV (reference sequence). There are 13 residues in the CDR3. The CDR3 sequence: CASSLAGGIEQFF. CDR3 coding DNA: TGTGCCAGCAGTTTAGCAGGGGGCATTGAGCAGTTCTTC.

This clone was seen only a few times. The genes are TRBV2 and TRBJ1-6; 7 bases agree with TRBD1. Trimming took 3 bases from V and 4 from J; bases not matched to a gene: 0. The length of the CDR3 is 14 residues. Germline V gene lookup returns CDR1 SNHLY and CDR2 FYNNEI. This CDR3 reads CASSEGQYNSPLHF. CDR3 in DNA: TGTGCCAGCAGTGAGGGACAGTATAATTCACCCCTCCACTTT.

The rearrangement links TRBV27 to TRBJ2-2; TRBD1 might be the D (5 bases). The germline V gene has CDR1 MNHEY and CDR2 SMNVEV (reference sequence). The CDR3 contains 15 residues. Trimming took 4 bases from V and 4 from J, leaving 13 bases between them. CDR3: CASSWKGPSTGELFF. Written as DNA, the CDR3 is TGTGCCAGCAGTTGGAAGGGGCCGAGCACCGGGGAGCTGTTTTTT.

The rearrangement joins TRBV7-2 to TRBJ1-6; 7 bases line up with TRBD1. CDR3 length: 16 residues. V was clipped by 2 bases and J by 6 bases; unmatched bases: 7. CDR1 and CDR2 (germline): SGHTA, FQGNSA. The CDR3 nucleotides read TGTGCCAGCAGCTTACAGGGGGGTATAGGTAATTCACCCCTCCACTTT. Amino acids: CASSLQGGIGNSPLHF.

This clone was found once. The CDR3 protein is CASNNGVAVEQYF. CDR3 DNA sequence: TGCGCCAGCAATAACGGGGTGGCGGTCGAGCAGTACTTC. This chain links TRBV10-2 with TRBJ2-7, with a weak D call TRBD2 (5 bases). V was cut by 7 bases and J by 6 bases, with 16 bases left in between. The CDR3 extends over 13 amino acids. Looked up from germline, CDR1 is WSHSY and CDR2 is SAAADI.

The V gene is TRBV28, the J gene TRBJ2-7; D gene uncertain. The CDR3 covers 14 residues. With 8 bases removed from V and 1 base from J, the gap between germline ends came to 15 bases. Looked up from germline, CDR1 is MDHEN and CDR2 is SYDVKM. The CDR3 spells CASVSPTLSYEQYF. Here the CDR3 DNA reads TGTGCCAGCGTTTCACCCACATTATCCTACGAGCAGTACTTC.